A selection of T cell receptor beta chains follows, all from one sample in a study of cytomegalovirus exposure and HLA in healthy donors. Only in-frame clones appear in the TCRdb table, and some are missing; sequencing was by immunoSEQ multiplex PCR. This table holds 130,000 or so clones, around 72% found once. Sequencing input: PBMCs. The receptors originated from a man younger than 30 in good health and CMV-seropositive. Both conserved end residues are part of each CDR3. A D gene is named only where the DNA matches it firmly. A clone size is listed for some rows: how often the clone was seen (once, few, many), or a class if it is expanded.

size	V	D	J	DNA	CDR3
few	TRBV10-2	-	TRBJ1-6	TGCGCCAGCCTCCTAAACGATTTTGATTCACCCCTCCACTTT	CASLLNDFDSPLHF
few	TRBV5-1	-	TRBJ1-1	TGCGCCAGCGTTGAACAGGATATGAACACTGAAGCTTTCTTT	CASVEQDMNTEAFF
-	TRBV11-2	TRBD1	TRBJ2-7	TGTGCCAGCACCCTAACAGGGGACGAGCAGTACTTC	CASTLTGDEQYF
-	TRBV27	TRBD1	TRBJ2-1	TGTGCCAGCAGTCTGGGACAGGGGTTCAATGAGCAGTTCTTC	CASSLGQGFNEQFF
-	TRBV7-3	-	TRBJ2-6	TGTGCCAGCAGCTTAACGGGAGGCAGCCTACTCCTCTCTGGGGCCAACGTCCTGACTTTC	CASSLTGGSLLLSGANVLTF
-	TRBV5-1	TRBD1	TRBJ2-7	TGCGCCAGCGGACAGGGGGCGTCCCCCGAGCAGTACTTC	CASGQGASPEQYF
-	TRBV28	-	TRBJ2-7	TGTGCCAGCAGTTCCGACACACACTTCACCTACGAGCAGTACTTC	CASSSDTHFTYEQYF
-	TRBV28	TRBD1	TRBJ1-2	TGTGCCAGCAGCTCCGGGACAGCGAACTATGGCTACACCTTC	CASSSGTANYGYTF
-	TRBV6-5	-	TRBJ2-2	TGTGCCAGCAGTTCGCCACAGGGGAACACCGGGGAGCTGTTTTTT	CASSSPQGNTGELFF
-	TRBV20-1	-	TRBJ2-7	TGCAGTGCTAGAAGGGGGTACGAGCAGTACTTC	CSARRGYEQYF
-	TRBV4-1	TRBD1	TRBJ1-4	TGCGCCAGCAGCCCTCAACTGGGACAGATTAATGAAAAACTGTTTTTT	CASSPQLGQINEKLFF
-	TRBV18	-	TRBJ2-2	TGTGCCAGCCCCCACCGGGACACCGGGGAGCTGTTTTTT	CASPHRDTGELFF
-	TRBV28	TRBD2	TRBJ2-1	TGTGCCAGCACGACTAGCGGCTCCTACAATGAGCAGTTCTTC	CASTTSGSYNEQFF
few	TRBV2	TRBD1	TRBJ2-7	TGTGCCAGCAGCAGATCAGGGGGCGAGCAGTACTTC	CASSRSGGEQYF
-	TRBV2	-	TRBJ1-1	TGTGCCAGCAGTGGACCAGGGGCGGAAGCTTTCTTT	CASSGPGAEAFF
-	TRBV28	TRBD1	TRBJ1-2	TGTGCCAGCAGTCCACAGGGGACTTGGTCTCGGTACACCTTC	CASSPQGTWSRYTF
-	TRBV4-2	-	TRBJ1-5	TGTGCCAGCAGCCAAGTAGCTGGGGCTGACCAGCCCCAGCATTTT	CASSQVAGADQPQHF
-	TRBV2	-	TRBJ1-2	TGTGCCAGCATCGACTTAGCTAACTATGGCTACACCTTC	CASIDLANYGYTF
-	TRBV2	TRBD1	TRBJ1-2	TGTGCCAGGACGACCGGGACAGGGGGCGCCGATGGCTACACCTTC	CARTTGTGGADGYTF
-	TRBV2	-	TRBJ2-5	TGTGCCAGCAGTATGCTCTATCAAGAGACCCAGTACTTC	CASSMLYQETQYF
-	TRBV19	-	TRBJ2-7	TGTGCCAGTAGTGCTGCAGGTTGGACCTACGAGCAGTACTTC	CASSAAGWTYEQYF
few	TRBV5-1	-	TRBJ2-2	TGCGCCAGCAGCTCCCTTGCAACGAGCACCGGGGAGCTGTTTTTT	CASSSLATSTGELFF
-	TRBV11-2	-	TRBJ2-7	TGTGCCAGCAGCTTTGGGTGGGGCGACGAACAGTACTTC	CASSFGWGDEQYF
-	TRBV9	TRBD2	TRBJ2-7	TGTGCCAGCAGCGTAGGAGGGAGGGCCTACGAGCAGTACTTC	CASSVGGRAYEQYF
-	TRBV5-6	-	TRBJ1-2	TGTGCCAGCAGCCCCCGGGACACCTTAAACTATGGCTACACCTTC	CASSPRDTLNYGYTF
-	TRBV11-2	-	TRBJ2-3	TGTGCCAGCAGCGAAGAGTCGGATACGCAGTATTTT	CASSEESDTQYF
-	TRBV6-4	-	TRBJ2-1	TGTGCCAGCAGTGAAATGAGCGGCTCCTACAATGAGCAGTTCTTC	CASSEMSGSYNEQFF
-	TRBV7-9	TRBD2	TRBJ2-2	TGTGCCAGCAGCCTCAGACTAGCGGGGCCGTCCGGGGAGCTGTTTTTT	CASSLRLAGPSGELFF
-	TRBV27	TRBD1	TRBJ2-7	TGTGCCAGCAGGCCGGGACAGGTGTCCTACGAGCAGTACTTC	CASRPGQVSYEQYF
-	TRBV27	-	TRBJ2-3	TGTGCCACCGGAACGGGTGTTACGCAGTATTTT	CATGTGVTQYF
few	TRBV5-1	TRBD1	TRBJ1-1	TGCGCCAGCGGGGACAGCCTGAACACTGAAGCTTTCTTT	CASGDSLNTEAFF
-	TRBV4-3	TRBD1	TRBJ2-7	TGCGCCAGCAGCAGGGACAGGGGAGCTGAGCAGTACTTC	CASSRDRGAEQYF
-	TRBV7-3	-	TRBJ2-5	TGTGCCAGCAGAAAAATCGGTTCCCCTGGAGAGACCCAGTACTTC	CASRKIGSPGETQYF
-	TRBV5-1	TRBD2	TRBJ2-2	TGCGCCAGCAGCTTGATTAGCGGGGGGCCGGGAACCGGGGAGCTGTTTTTT	CASSLISGGPGTGELFF
-	TRBV2	TRBD2	TRBJ2-7	TGTGCCAGCAGGAAACTAGCGGGAGTACCCTACGAGCAGTACTTC	CASRKLAGVPYEQYF
-	TRBV4-2	TRBD2	TRBJ2-1	TGTGCCAGCAGCCAAGAAGAGGGCGGGGGGGCCGTCAATGAGCAGTTCTTC	CASSQEEGGGAVNEQFF
-	TRBV9	TRBD2	TRBJ2-1	TGTGCCAGCAGCGTCGGACTAGCGGGAGCGTACAATGAGCAGTTCTTC	CASSVGLAGAYNEQFF
few	TRBV4-1	TRBD1	TRBJ1-1	TGCGCCAGCAGCCGGGGACAGGGATACACTGAAGCTTTCTTT	CASSRGQGYTEAFF